A selection of T cell receptor beta chains follows, all from one sample in a study of T-cell memory formation after mild COVID-19. From the 5' RACE reads, TCRdb called clonotypes with MiXCR, one entry per CDR3 protein. This sample has about 340,000 distinct CDR3 sequences, with under 15% found just once. Sequenced: PBMCs or a T cell subset sorted from them (not recorded which). The receptors originated from a man between 18 and 35 years old who had mild COVID-19 (a few samples of this study predate the infection). Cell type and time point are not known. Each CDR3 is given with its conserved first and last residue. D genes are given only for firm matches. Rows give clone size only sometimes, using once, few, many, or a class for an expanded clone.

j_call | v_call | clone_size | d_call | cdr3_nt | cdr3_aa
TRBJ2-5 | TRBV5-1 | few | TRBD2 | TGCGCCAGCAACGGGGGGGTCGACTCGGAGACCCAGTACTTC | CASNGGVDSETQYF
TRBJ1-5 | TRBV30 | many | NA | TGTGCCTGGAGTGCACAGGGCGATCAGCCCCAGCATTTT | CAWSAQGDQPQHF
TRBJ2-3 | TRBV5-5 | NA | TRBD2 | TGTGCCAGCAGCTCAATGACTAGCGACTACACAGATACGCAGTATTTT | CASSSMTSDYTDTQYF
TRBJ1-1 | TRBV5-1 | few | NA | TGCGCCAGCAGCACCGCCGGACCACCGAACACTGAAGCTTTCTTT | CASSTAGPPNTEAFF
TRBJ2-7 | TRBV5-4 | few | NA | TGTGCCAGCAGCTCGGGGACTGAGACCTACGAGCAGTACTTC | CASSSGTETYEQYF
TRBJ2-1 | TRBV29-1 | many | NA | TGCAGCTCCGGGACGGAGTACAATGAGCAGTTCTTC | CSSGTEYNEQFF
TRBJ2-6 | TRBV28 | NA | NA | TGTGCCAGCAGTCCCGCGGGGCCTGGGGCCAACGTCCTGACTTTC | CASSPAGPGANVLTF
TRBJ2-3 | TRBV5-1 | few | NA | TGCGCCAGCAGCTGGTGGGGGGGCACAGATACGCAGTATTTT | CASSWWGGTDTQYF
TRBJ2-2 | TRBV9 | NA | NA | TGTGCCAGCAGCGGACATAAGACCGGGGAGCTGTTTTTT | CASSGHKTGELFF
TRBJ1-6 | TRBV7-9 | few | TRBD1 | TGTGCCAGCAGCTTAAATCAGGGGGCGGATTCACCCCTCCACTTT | CASSLNQGADSPLHF
TRBJ2-3 | TRBV12-3/TRBV12-4 | few | NA | TGTGCCAGCAGGCACGGACGGGAGACCCACACAGATACGCAGTATTTT | CASRHGRETHTDTQYF
TRBJ1-5 | TRBV7-2 | NA | NA | TGTGCCAGCAGCCAGGGGCATAATCAGCCCCAGCATTTT | CASSQGHNQPQHF
TRBJ1-3 | TRBV28 | few | NA | TGTGCCACCTCGCCGGGGGGTATAGGAAACACCATATATTTT | CATSPGGIGNTIYF
TRBJ2-3 | TRBV10-1 | few | NA | TGCGCCAGCTGGGGCGGTTCTTTGGCAGATACGCAGTATTTT | CASWGGSLADTQYF
TRBJ2-3 | TRBV25-1 | few | NA | TGTGCCAGCAGTGATAGGGAGGTAACGCACCCAGATACGCAGTATTTT | CASSDREVTHPDTQYF
TRBJ1-2 | TRBV6-5 | NA | TRBD1 | TGTGCCAGCAGAACCCCGGGACAGGGACCCCTTTACTATGGCTACACCTTC | CASRTPGQGPLYYGYTF
TRBJ2-2 | TRBV15 | once | NA | TGTGCCACCGGCGGGGAAAACACCGGGGAGCTGTTTTTT | CATGGENTGELFF
TRBJ2-5 | TRBV2 | NA | NA | TGTGCCAGCAGCAGGGTCGGGACCCAGTACTTC | CASSRVGTQYF
TRBJ2-1 | TRBV5-4 | few | TRBD2 | TGTGCCAGCAGCACACCTAGCGGGGGCCTCGGTGAGCAGTTCTTC | CASSTPSGGLGEQFF
TRBJ2-1 | TRBV20-1 | NA | TRBD1 | TGCAGTGCCCCGCAGGGGGCGGGTGAGCAGTTCTTC | CSAPQGAGEQFF
TRBJ1-2 | TRBV2 | few | TRBD1 | TGTGCCAGCAGTCTAGAGCGGACAGGGCTTGACGGCTACACCTTC | CASSLERTGLDGYTF
TRBJ2-7 | TRBV4-1 | few | NA | TGCGCCAGCAGCCTTGGGAAGGTAGGGTACGAGCAGTACTTC | CASSLGKVGYEQYF
TRBJ1-5 | TRBV6-2/TRBV6-3 | few | NA | TGTGCCAGCAGTCCAAGCGGGGGAGCAAGGCATTTT | CASSPSGGARHF
TRBJ2-5 | TRBV10-3 | many | TRBD2 | TGTGCCATCAGTACTAGCGGGGACGTGGACCAGTACTTC | CAISTSGDVDQYF
TRBJ2-3 | TRBV6-5 | many | NA | TGTGCCAGCAGTTACCGAACAGGTAGCACAGATACGCAGTATTTT | CASSYRTGSTDTQYF
TRBJ2-1 | TRBV10-3 | NA | NA | TGTGCCATCAGTGAGTCGGGGAATGAGCAGTTCTTC | CAISESGNEQFF
TRBJ2-2 | TRBV7-9 | NA | NA | TGTGCCAGCAGCTCCTGGCGCCAGGCTTCGGCCGGGGAGCTGTTTTTT | CASSSWRQASAGELFF
TRBJ1-5 | TRBV7-8 | NA | NA | TGTGCCAGCAGCTTTCGTCGGGACTTTGGAGGCAATCAGCCCCAGCATTTT | CASSFRRDFGGNQPQHF
TRBJ1-2 | TRBV6-5 | few | TRBD1 | TGTGCCAGCGGGGGACAGGGGGACTATGGCTACACCTTC | CASGGQGDYGYTF
TRBJ2-7 | TRBV7-3 | NA | NA | TGTGCCAGCAGCCCAGGGGAGGGGGCAAGGTACGAGCAGTACTTC | CASSPGEGARYEQYF
TRBJ2-5 | TRBV7-2 | many | NA | TGTGCCAGCAGCTTAGCTGGTCTTCAAGAGACCCAGTACTTC | CASSLAGLQETQYF
TRBJ2-5 | TRBV20-1 | NA | TRBD2 | TGCAGTGCTTCACAGACTAGCGGGGGGCCTATGGAGACCCAGTACTTC | CSASQTSGGPMETQYF
TRBJ1-2 | TRBV7-2 | few | NA | TGTGCCAGCAGCTTAGCCCCACAGCCGTACTATGGCTACACCTTC | CASSLAPQPYYGYTF
TRBJ1-5 | TRBV6-5 | NA | NA | TGTGCCAGCAGCCCTCTTGGTGGGGGAAGGCAGCCCCAGCATTTT | CASSPLGGGRQPQHF
TRBJ2-1 | TRBV5-6 | few | TRBD1 | TGTGCCAGCAGCTTGGGACAGGGGTTACAGTTCTTC | CASSLGQGLQFF
TRBJ1-1 | TRBV5-1 | many | NA | TGCGCCAGCAGCGAAACTCGAGGGAGGACTGAAGCTTTCTTT | CASSETRGRTEAFF
TRBJ1-5 | TRBV20-1 | few | NA | TGCAGTGTCAGCAATCAGCCCCAGCATTTT | CSVSNQPQHF
TRBJ1-2 | TRBV12-3/TRBV12-4 | NA | NA | TGTGCCAGCAGTTTAGAGGGTTCTGGCTACACCTTC | CASSLEGSGYTF
TRBJ2-5 | TRBV5-1 | NA | TRBD1 | TGCGCCAGCAGCTGGACAGGGCGTCAAGAGACCCAGTACTTC | CASSWTGRQETQYF
TRBJ2-1 | TRBV7-3 | few | TRBD2 | TGTGCCAGCAGCTTACCTAGCGGGGGGTCTCAGAGCTCCTACAATGAGCAGTTCTTC | CASSLPSGGSQSSYNEQFF
TRBJ2-7 | TRBV6-5 | few | NA | TGTGCCAGCAGTTCCAGGGGGGGGTTCTACGAGCAGTACTTC | CASSSRGGFYEQYF
TRBJ2-1 | TRBV6-2/TRBV6-3 | many | NA | TGTGCCAGCAGCTATCCACCCCCCGGGGGTCGCCCCGGTCAGGATGAGCAGTTCTTC | CASSYPPPGGRPGQDEQFF
TRBJ1-2 | TRBV30 | NA | NA | TGTGCCTGGAGAGGGGGCTACACCTTC | CAWRGGYTF
TRBJ1-1 | TRBV20-1 | NA | NA | TGCAGTGCTAGAGATCTTGGGGGAGGGACTGAAGCTTTCTTT | CSARDLGGGTEAFF
TRBJ2-2 | TRBV7-7 | few | NA | TGTGCTTCGCGCAGGGGTGCCGGAGTAGGCACCGGGGAGCTGTTTTTT | CASRRGAGVGTGELFF
TRBJ2-7 | TRBV6-1 | NA | TRBD1 | TGTGCCAGCAGAGGACAGGGAAGTCGAACCTACGAGCAGTACTTC | CASRGQGSRTYEQYF
TRBJ2-3 | TRBV7-8 | few | TRBD1 | TGTGCCAGCAGCATACCGGGACAGGGGTATACAGATACGCAGTATTTT | CASSIPGQGYTDTQYF
TRBJ2-1 | TRBV6-6 | NA | NA | TGTGCCAGCAGTCGAACCCGTATCGGGGACCCCACCTACAATGAGCAGTTCTTC | CASSRTRIGDPTYNEQFF
TRBJ2-2 | TRBV25-1 | NA | TRBD1 | TGTGCCAGCAGTGAAAGGGGGACAGGGTGGGGCACCGGGGAGCTGTTTTTT | CASSERGTGWGTGELFF
TRBJ1-5 | TRBV3-1 | NA | NA | TGTGCCAGCAGCCCGGTTGGGGGAGCGGCTCAGCCCCAGCATTTT | CASSPVGGAAQPQHF
TRBJ2-2 | TRBV11-2 | NA | NA | TGTGCCAGCAGCTCCTCCCTGGCCGGGGAGCTGTTTTTT | CASSSSLAGELFF
TRBJ1-5 | TRBV6-1 | NA | NA | TGTGCCAGCAGTGAAACGAGCAATCAGCCCCAGCATTTT | CASSETSNQPQHF
TRBJ1-2 | TRBV5-1 | NA | TRBD1 | TGCGCCAGCAGCTTATGGGACAGGGGGCAGGATGGCTACACCTTC | CASSLWDRGQDGYTF
TRBJ1-1 | TRBV6-5 | few | NA | TGTGCCAGCCTAGACCGCGCGGAGAACACTGAAGCTTTCTTT | CASLDRAENTEAFF